This T cell receptor (beta chain) derives from a study of T cells in Graves' hyperthyroidism and ophthalmopathy. V was pared by 4 bases and J by 4 bases, with 9 bases of the junction left unmatched. CDR3 length: 15 amino acids. CDR1 and CDR2 (germline): WNHNN, SYGVQD (reference sequence). RNA transcripts served as the template for amplifying TCR beta CDR3 regions. Researchers ran a first-round RT-PCR on the TCR CDR3 using the HTBI primer set. TCRdb reprocessed the multiplex PCR reads with MiXCR, giving one entry per CDR3 protein. The sample includes around 660,000 distinct CDR3 sequences, just under 45% of them seen just once.

The sequenced sample consisted of peripheral blood or thyroid tissue (not recorded which). The sequence was obtained from an adult man with Graves' disease, either hyperthyroidism or ophthalmopathy (not recorded which). This chain joins TRBV10-1 and TRBJ1-1, with 7 bases fitting TRBD1. CDR3 in DNA: TGCGCCAGCAGTGTACTTGACAGGGCTAGCACTGAAGCTTTCTTT. Translation gives CASSVLDRASTEAFF.